This is a list of T cell receptor beta chains from one sample in a study of CD8 T cells in ankylosing spondylitis. TCRdb itself ran the 5' RACE reads through MiXCR, one entry per CDR3 protein. The repertoire consists of roughly 100,000 distinct CDR3 sequences, with 24% occurring once and the leading ten covering around 12%. The sequenced material came from synovial fluid, either unsorted or a sorted T cell fraction (not recorded which). All receptors come from a male donor with ankylosing spondylitis. CDR3s include the opening cysteine and the closing phenylalanine or tryptophan. The D gene is left open where the match is weak. Clone size appears in some rows only: once, few, many, or a class for an expanded clone.

d_call: TRBD1
j_call: TRBJ2-1
v_call: TRBV6-1
clone_size: many
cdr3_aa: CASSEPGQLYNEQFF
cdr3_nt: TGTGCCAGCAGTGAACCGGGACAGCTCTACAATGAGCAGTTCTTC

d_call: TRBD1
j_call: TRBJ2-7
v_call: TRBV18
clone_size: .
cdr3_aa: CASTTGTGGYEQYF
cdr3_nt: TGTGCCAGCACTACCGGGACAGGCGGCTACGAGCAGTACTTC

d_call: .
j_call: TRBJ2-7
v_call: TRBV7-2
clone_size: few
cdr3_aa: CASSVQGYEQYF
cdr3_nt: TGTGCCAGCAGCGTACAGGGTTACGAGCAGTACTTC

d_call: .
j_call: TRBJ1-1
v_call: TRBV25-1
clone_size: few
cdr3_aa: CASSETNQAEAFF
cdr3_nt: TGTGCCAGCAGTGAGACGAACCAAGCTGAAGCTTTCTTT

d_call: TRBD2
j_call: TRBJ2-1
v_call: TRBV10-3
clone_size: few
cdr3_aa: CAIRTTSAPSNEQFF
cdr3_nt: TGTGCCATCAGGACCACTAGCGCCCCCTCCAATGAGCAGTTCTTC

d_call: .
j_call: TRBJ2-5
v_call: TRBV28
clone_size: .
cdr3_aa: CASLQGGSETQYF
cdr3_nt: TGTGCCAGCCTCCAGGGGGGTTCAGAGACCCAGTACTTC

d_call: .
j_call: TRBJ1-2
v_call: TRBV12-3/TRBV12-4
clone_size: many
cdr3_aa: CASSPRQRDGYTF
cdr3_nt: TGTGCCAGCAGCCCTCGACAGAGGGATGGCTACACCTTC

d_call: .
j_call: TRBJ1-5
v_call: TRBV12-3/TRBV12-4
clone_size: few
cdr3_aa: CASSLIQGRQPQHF
cdr3_nt: TGTGCCAGCAGTTTAATCCAGGGCCGGCAGCCCCAGCATTTT

d_call: TRBD1
j_call: TRBJ1-1
v_call: TRBV13
clone_size: .
cdr3_aa: CASSYRGSDTEAFF
cdr3_nt: TGTGCCAGCAGCTACAGGGGGAGTGACACTGAAGCTTTCTTT

d_call: .
j_call: TRBJ2-5
v_call: TRBV29-1
clone_size: few
cdr3_aa: CSGGGREETQYF
cdr3_nt: TGCAGCGGGGGGGGCAGGGAAGAGACCCAGTACTTC

d_call: .
j_call: TRBJ2-2
v_call: TRBV7-9
clone_size: few
cdr3_aa: CASLRVDPTGELFF
cdr3_nt: TGTGCCAGCCTTAGGGTAGACCCAACCGGGGAGCTGTTTTTT

d_call: TRBD1
j_call: TRBJ1-5
v_call: TRBV5-5
clone_size: many
cdr3_aa: CASSRDSRQPQHF
cdr3_nt: TGTGCCAGCAGCCGGGACAGCAGACAGCCCCAGCATTTT

d_call: TRBD2
j_call: TRBJ2-1
v_call: TRBV11-2
clone_size: .
cdr3_aa: CASSPGLAGTSYNEQFF
cdr3_nt: TGTGCCAGCAGCCCCGGACTAGCGGGAACCTCCTACAATGAGCAGTTCTTC

d_call: .
j_call: TRBJ2-1
v_call: TRBV27
clone_size: .
cdr3_aa: CASSSGTELYNEQFF
cdr3_nt: TGTGCCAGCAGTTCCGGGACGGAACTATACAATGAGCAGTTCTTC

d_call: TRBD2
j_call: TRBJ2-1
v_call: TRBV18
clone_size: .
cdr3_aa: CASSPSGMPPNEQFF
cdr3_nt: TGTGCCAGCTCACCTAGCGGGATGCCGCCCAATGAGCAGTTCTTC

d_call: .
j_call: TRBJ2-1
v_call: TRBV27
clone_size: .
cdr3_aa: CASSPPPTGRGDEQFF
cdr3_nt: TGTGCCAGCAGTCCCCCCCCGACAGGGCGGGGCGATGAGCAGTTCTTC

d_call: TRBD2
j_call: TRBJ2-1
v_call: TRBV29-1
clone_size: few
cdr3_aa: CSVWTSGGTSSYNEQFF
cdr3_nt: TGCAGCGTTTGGACTAGCGGAGGGACCAGCTCCTACAATGAGCAGTTCTTC

d_call: TRBD2
j_call: TRBJ2-3
v_call: TRBV20-1
clone_size: .
cdr3_aa: CSANEVAGGLGTQYF
cdr3_nt: TGCAGTGCCAACGAAGTAGCGGGAGGGTTGGGTACGCAGTATTTT

d_call: .
j_call: TRBJ2-1
v_call: TRBV5-1
clone_size: .
cdr3_aa: CASSLGLGVTNEQFF
cdr3_nt: TGCGCCAGCAGCTTGGGACTAGGTGTCACCAATGAGCAGTTCTTC

d_call: TRBD2
j_call: TRBJ2-3
v_call: TRBV24-1
clone_size: many
cdr3_aa: CATNSGRGGTDTQYF
cdr3_nt: TGTGCCACCAACAGCGGGAGGGGAGGCACAGATACGCAGTATTTT

d_call: .
j_call: TRBJ2-1
v_call: TRBV12-3/TRBV12-4
clone_size: few
cdr3_aa: CASRRNNEQFF
cdr3_nt: TGTGCCAGCAGGAGGAACAATGAGCAGTTCTTC

d_call: .
j_call: TRBJ2-5
v_call: TRBV30
clone_size: .
cdr3_aa: CSSGASQETQYF
cdr3_nt: TGTTCATCCGGGGCCTCGCAAGAGACCCAGTACTTC

d_call: .
j_call: TRBJ2-1
v_call: TRBV12-3/TRBV12-4
clone_size: .
cdr3_aa: CASSGLTIWVFF
cdr3_nt: TGTGCCAGCAGTGGCCTGACTATATGGGTGTTCTTC

d_call: TRBD2
j_call: TRBJ2-1
v_call: TRBV5-5
clone_size: .
cdr3_aa: CASSPTSGWGNEQFF
cdr3_nt: TGTGCCAGCAGCCCCACTAGCGGGTGGGGCAATGAGCAGTTCTTC

d_call: .
j_call: TRBJ2-2
v_call: TRBV27
clone_size: few
cdr3_aa: CASSWGPNTGELFF
cdr3_nt: TGTGCCAGCAGTTGGGGACCGAACACCGGGGAGCTGTTTTTT

d_call: TRBD1
j_call: TRBJ2-1
v_call: TRBV12-3/TRBV12-4
clone_size: .
cdr3_aa: CASRPRTGSDNEQFF
cdr3_nt: TGTGCCAGCAGACCAAGGACAGGTTCTGACAATGAGCAGTTCTTC

d_call: TRBD2
j_call: TRBJ2-1
v_call: TRBV20-1
clone_size: many
cdr3_aa: CSAPIPGLAGYNEQFF
cdr3_nt: TGCAGTGCGCCCATTCCAGGCCTAGCGGGCTACAATGAGCAGTTCTTC

d_call: .
j_call: TRBJ1-3
v_call: TRBV20-1
clone_size: many
cdr3_aa: CSALSRGSGNTIYF
cdr3_nt: TGCAGTGCACTAAGCAGGGGCTCTGGAAACACCATATATTTT

d_call: TRBD2
j_call: TRBJ2-1
v_call: TRBV7-9
clone_size: few
cdr3_aa: CASSLFLAGVDEQFF
cdr3_nt: TGTGCCAGCAGCTTATTCCTAGCGGGAGTGGATGAGCAGTTCTTC

d_call: .
j_call: TRBJ1-5
v_call: TRBV7-2
clone_size: many
cdr3_aa: CASSWNGWDQPQHF
cdr3_nt: TGTGCCAGCAGCTGGAATGGCTGGGATCAGCCCCAGCATTTT

d_call: TRBD1
j_call: TRBJ1-2
v_call: TRBV4-1
clone_size: .
cdr3_aa: CASSSSGQGNNGYTF
cdr3_nt: TGCGCCAGCAGCTCAAGTGGACAGGGGAATAATGGCTACACCTTC

d_call: .
j_call: TRBJ2-1
v_call: TRBV7-2
clone_size: .
cdr3_aa: CASSWPGAGDEQFF
cdr3_nt: TGTGCCAGCAGCTGGCCGGGGGCGGGGGATGAGCAGTTCTTC